This is a list of T cell receptor beta chains from one sample in a study of blood T cells in healthy people across ages. A single record per CDR3 protein comes from TCRdb applying MiXCR to the 5' RACE reads. This table holds 1,100,000 or so distinct CDR3 sequences, more than 40% found once. Specimen: blood. All receptors derive from a woman aged 60-70 years in good health. The CDR3 runs from the conserved cysteine through the conserved F or W. A D gene is named only where the DNA matches it firmly. Some rows mark clone size as missing; the rest say once, few, many or name a class of expanded clone.

j_call,d_call,clone_size,v_call,cdr3_aa,cdr3_nt
TRBJ1-2,TRBD1,-,TRBV5-1,CASSRDLDREGYTF,TGCGCCAGCAGTCGCGATCTAGACAGGGAAGGCTACACCTTC
TRBJ2-3,TRBD2,few,TRBV28,CASNKPGLGPQDTQYF,TGTGCCAGCAATAAACCGGGACTAGGTCCGCAGGATACGCAGTATTTT
TRBJ2-7,-,-,TRBV30,CAWSAVSIWTAPSYEQYF,TGTGCCTGGAGTGCAGTGTCGATCTGGACAGCTCCCTCCTACGAGCAGTACTTC
TRBJ2-3,TRBD2,-,TRBV29-1,CSGLAMGTDTQYF,TGCAGCGGACTAGCGATGGGCACAGATACGCAGTATTTT
TRBJ1-2,TRBD1,few,TRBV10-3,CAISGGTGDDYGYTF,TGTGCCATCAGTGGCGGGACAGGGGATGACTATGGCTACACCTTC
TRBJ2-7,-,-,TRBV21-1,CASTGMAGGVSYEQYF,TGTGCCAGCACGGGAATGGCGGGGGGGGTCTCCTACGAGCAGTACTTC
TRBJ2-3,-,-,TRBV12-3/TRBV12-4,CASGGALDTDTQYF,TGTGCCAGCGGAGGGGCGCTGGACACAGATACGCAGTATTTT
TRBJ2-3,TRBD2,-,TRBV27,CASSPNLLASDTQYF,TGTGCCAGCAGTCCCAACCTACTAGCGTCCGATACGCAGTATTTT
TRBJ2-7,TRBD2,-,TRBV28,CASSPSGKTYNEQYF,TGTGCCAGCAGTCCTAGCGGGAAGACCTACAATGAGCAGTACTTC
TRBJ1-2,-,once,TRBV27,CASSRHGTGNYGYTF,TGTGCCAGCAGTCGACACGGGACCGGGAACTATGGCTACACCTTC
TRBJ2-5,TRBD2,-,TRBV3-1,CARPLRAGAPQETQYF,TGTGCCAGGCCCCTGCGGGCGGGAGCGCCCCAAGAGACCCAGTACTTC
TRBJ2-7,-,few,TRBV5-1,CASSLAGGISYEQYF,TGCGCCAGCAGCTTGGCCGGCGGGATATCCTACGAGCAGTACTTC
TRBJ2-7,-,-,TRBV5-6,CASSLAFGVGYEQYF,TGTGCCAGCAGCTTGGCTTTTGGGGTTGGCTACGAGCAGTACTTC
TRBJ1-4,-,-,TRBV29-1,CSVATSTNEKLFF,TGCAGCGTTGCAACATCAACTAATGAAAAACTGTTTTTT
TRBJ1-1,-,-,TRBV20-1,CSAREANTEAFF,TGCAGTGCTAGAGAAGCGAACACTGAAGCTTTCTTT
TRBJ2-4,TRBD2,few,TRBV20-1,CSARRAGDAKNIQYF,TGCAGTGCTAGAAGAGCGGGAGATGCCAAAAACATTCAGTACTTC
TRBJ1-3,-,-,TRBV5-8,CASSLAAGSGNTIYF,TGTGCCAGCAGCCTAGCGGCGGGCTCTGGAAACACCATATATTTT
TRBJ2-1,-,few,TRBV20-1,CSAHRTGDEQFF,TGCAGTGCTCACCGAACGGGAGATGAGCAGTTCTTC
TRBJ1-5,-,-,TRBV6-5,CASSSTINQPQHF,TGTGCCAGCAGTTCGACCATCAATCAGCCCCAGCATTTT
TRBJ1-6,-,-,TRBV10-3,CAISEGLQPHSPPHF,TGTGCCATCAGTGAAGGATTACAGCCCCATTCACCCCCCCACTTT
TRBJ2-7,TRBD2,few,TRBV27,CASSPGRAGGHEQYF,TGTGCCAGCAGTCCAGGACGAGCGGGAGGACACGAGCAGTACTTC
TRBJ2-7,TRBD2,-,TRBV6-4,CASSETSGRPYEQYF,TGTGCCAGCAGTGAAACCAGCGGGAGGCCCTACGAGCAGTACTTC